This TCR beta chain was recovered during a study of blood T cell repertoires in COVID-19. Turning to the study itself: Samples taken during acute and convalescent COVID-19 were collected in the United States, Italy and Spain.

The CDR3 has 15 residues. The V gene's germline CDR1 is WSHSY and CDR2 SAAADI. J gave up 7 bases and V 3 bases, and 11 bases lay outside the gene matches. Profiled with immunoSEQ multiplex PCR; TCRdb holds only in-frame clones, not every one. The sample lists 200,000 to 250,000 clones, about 87% occurring once. The table lists this clone with a few counts. Sequencing was done on a sample of peripheral blood. The chain joins TRBV10-2 to TRBJ1-2; 7 bases are shared with TRBD1. The TCR originated in a man aged 60-69 years with acute or convalescent COVID-19. Written as DNA, the CDR3 is TGCGCCAGCAGTGACCCGGACAGGAGGTCCGGTGGCTACACCTTC. Amino acid sequence: CASSDPDRRSGGYTF.